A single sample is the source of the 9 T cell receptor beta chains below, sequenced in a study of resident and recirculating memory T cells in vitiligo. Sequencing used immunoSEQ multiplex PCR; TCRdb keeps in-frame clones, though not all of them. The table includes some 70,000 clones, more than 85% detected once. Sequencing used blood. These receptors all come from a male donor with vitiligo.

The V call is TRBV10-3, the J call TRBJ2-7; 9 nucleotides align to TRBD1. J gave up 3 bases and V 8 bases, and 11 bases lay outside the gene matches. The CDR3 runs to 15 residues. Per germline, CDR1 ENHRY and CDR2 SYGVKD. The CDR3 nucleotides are TGTGCCATCGGCACAGGGGGCGTTAGTGTCTACGAGCAGTACTTC. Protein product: CAIGTGGVSVYEQYF.

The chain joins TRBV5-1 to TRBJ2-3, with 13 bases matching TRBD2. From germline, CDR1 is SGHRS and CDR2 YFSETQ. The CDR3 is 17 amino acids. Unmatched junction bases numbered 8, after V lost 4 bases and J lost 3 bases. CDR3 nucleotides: TGCGCCAGCAGCCCGCCGGGACTAGCGGGGATAACAGATACGCAGTATTTT. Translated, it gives CASSPPGLAGITDTQYF.

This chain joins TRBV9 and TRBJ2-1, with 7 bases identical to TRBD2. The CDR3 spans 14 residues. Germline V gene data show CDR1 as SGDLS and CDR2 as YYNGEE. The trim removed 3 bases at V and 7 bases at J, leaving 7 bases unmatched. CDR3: CASSGREAGNEQFF. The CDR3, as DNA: TGTGCCAGCAGCGGCCGGGAGGCGGGTAATGAGCAGTTCTTC.

CDR3 coding DNA: TGTGCCAGCAGCTCCTTAGCGGGGGCAGCAGATACGCAGTATTTT. Protein product: CASSSLAGAADTQYF. The V gene is TRBV7-9, the J gene TRBJ2-3, with TRBD2 matching over 9 bases. The CDR3 loop spans 15 amino acids. Germline loops: CDR1 SEHNR, CDR2 FQNEAQ (reference sequence). The J segment lost 4 bases and the V segment lost 4 bases, leaving 6 bases of the junction unmatched. The whole variable domain, filled in from reference TRBV7-9 and TRBJ2-3, reads DTGVSQNPRHKITKRGQNVTFRCDPISEHNRLYWYRQTLGQGPEFLTYFQNEAQLEKSRLLSDRFSAERPKGSFSTLEIQRTEQGDSAMYLCASSSLAGAADTQYFGPGTRLTVL.

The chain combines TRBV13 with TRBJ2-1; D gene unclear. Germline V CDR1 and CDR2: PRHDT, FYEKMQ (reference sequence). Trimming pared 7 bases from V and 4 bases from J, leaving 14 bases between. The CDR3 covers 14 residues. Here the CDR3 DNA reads TGTGCCAGCACCAGAGGAGACGCTTACAATGAGCAGTTCTTC. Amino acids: CASTRGDAYNEQFF.

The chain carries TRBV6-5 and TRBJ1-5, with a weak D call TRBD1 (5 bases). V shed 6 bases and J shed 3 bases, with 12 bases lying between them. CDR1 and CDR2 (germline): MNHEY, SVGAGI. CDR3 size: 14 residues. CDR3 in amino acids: CASSLQGSNQPQHF. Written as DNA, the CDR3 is TGTGCCAGCAGCCTTCAGGGATCCAATCAGCCCCAGCATTTT.

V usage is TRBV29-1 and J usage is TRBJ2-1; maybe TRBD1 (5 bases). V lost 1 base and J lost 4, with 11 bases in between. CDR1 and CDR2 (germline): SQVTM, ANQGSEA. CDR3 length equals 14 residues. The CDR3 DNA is TGCAGCGTTGAAGGGGGCTCAGTTTACAATGAGCAGTTCTTC. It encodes CSVEGGSVYNEQFF.

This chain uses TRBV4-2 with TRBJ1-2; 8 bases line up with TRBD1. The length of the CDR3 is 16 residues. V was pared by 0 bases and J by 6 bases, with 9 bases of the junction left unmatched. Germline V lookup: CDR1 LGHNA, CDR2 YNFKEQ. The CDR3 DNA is TGTGCCAGCAGCCAAGATTCTCCCGGACAGGGCCATGGCTACACCTTC. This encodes CASSQDSPGQGHGYTF.

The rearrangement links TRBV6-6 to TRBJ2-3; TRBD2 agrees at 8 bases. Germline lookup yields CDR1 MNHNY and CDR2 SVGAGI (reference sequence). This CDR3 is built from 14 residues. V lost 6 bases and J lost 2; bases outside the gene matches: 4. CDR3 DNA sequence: TGTGCCAGCAGCGGGGGGGCACACACAGATACGCAGTATTTT. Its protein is CASSGGAHTDTQYF.